The clone carrying this T cell receptor beta chain appeared once. The CDR3 is 15 residues long. Trimming stripped 2 bases from V and 0 bases from J, with 12 bases between. From germline, CDR1 is GTSNPN and CDR2 SVGIG (reference sequence). Assay: immunoSEQ multiplex PCR; the TCRdb copy retains only in-frame clones and omits some. Of about 70,000 clones detected, roughly 92% appear once; the ten largest clones hold approximately 2%. This sample was included in a study of T cell changes during pregnancy in multiple sclerosis. The sequences come from peripheral blood, collected in the second trimester of pregnancy. The chain joins TRBV30 to TRBJ2-3, with a tentative D call TRBD2 (6 bases). The sequence came from a female donor in good health, enrolled as a control in a pregnancy study. The CDR3 spells CAWSRWGLSTDTQYF. The CDR3 DNA follows: TGTGCCTGGAGTCGATGGGGACTCAGCACAGATACGCAGTATTTT.